Each of the 9 T cell receptor beta chains below was sequenced from the same sample in a study of blood T cell repertoires in COVID-19. Sequenced by immunoSEQ multiplex PCR; TCRdb stores in-frame clones only, minus some. In the table there are 370,000 or so clones, 81% of which are singletons. Sequencing was performed on peripheral blood. The receptors were sampled from a human donor with acute or convalescent COVID-19. The donor label of this sample is uncertain.

V is TRBV30 and J is TRBJ2-3, with D hard to call. CDR3 length: 15 residues. CDR1 is GTSNPN and CDR2 is SVGIG in the germline V gene (reference sequence). Trimming removed 1 base at V and 2 bases at J, with 13 bases between. This CDR3 is CAWSAQELNTDTQYF. Here the CDR3 DNA reads TGTGCCTGGAGTGCGCAGGAACTTAACACAGATACGCAGTATTTT.

This sequence joins TRBV6-5 and TRBJ2-1; 7 nucleotides match TRBD2. J was trimmed by 0 bases and V by 8 bases; bases with no gene match: 4. Germline CDR1 is MNHEY and CDR2 is SVGAGI. The CDR3 loop spans 14 amino acids. CDR3 DNA sequence: TGTGCCAGCGTTGGGGACTACTCCTACAATGAGCAGTTCTTC. Translating gives CASVGDYSYNEQFF.

Points on this clone: The same CDR3 also results from other DNA sequences found in this sample. The chain recombines TRBV5-1 with TRBJ1-1; unclear D gene. CDR1 and CDR2 (germline): SGHRS, YFSETQ. This CDR3 has 13 amino acids. V was pared by 3 bases and J by 0 bases, with 6 bases between. The CDR3, as DNA: TGCGCCAGCAGCTCACGGTTGAACACTGAAGCTTTCTTT. It specifies CASSSRLNTEAFF.

The V call is TRBV16, the J call TRBJ2-6; a possible D gene is TRBD1 (5 bases). CDR1 and CDR2 (germline): KGHSY, FQNENV. This CDR3 contains 12 residues. V lost 9 bases to trimming and J lost 4 bases, with 7 bases between them. The CDR3 bases are TGTGCCAGAGGGGTCGGGGCCAACGTCCTGACTTTC. Translation gives CARGVGANVLTF.

The chain joins TRBV3-1 (or the pseudogene TRBV3-2) to TRBJ1-2, with D perhaps matching TRBD1 (6 bases). Germline lookup yields CDR1 LGHDT and CDR2 YNNKEL (reference sequence). CDR3 length equals 13 residues. V was trimmed by 2 bases and J by 8 bases, leaving 12 bases between them. Here the CDR3 DNA reads TGTGCCAGCAGCCAATCCAGGGGTTGGGGCTACACCTTC. Its protein product is CASSQSRGWGYTF.

V gene TRBV4-1 combines with J gene TRBJ2-7, with 15 bases matching TRBD2. The germline CDR1 and CDR2 sequences are MGHRA and YSYEKL. The CDR3 has 17 residues. The ends lost 0 bases at V and 5 bases at J; junction bases unmatched: 5. For the CDR3, the DNA is TGCGCCAGCAGCCAAGAGGGGACTAGCGGGAGGAGTAACGAGCAGTACTTC. Amino acid sequence: CASSQEGTSGRSNEQYF.

V usage is TRBV6-6 and J usage is TRBJ1-1; no firm D call. V lost 0 bases and J 6 bases, leaving 14 bases between the germline ends. Germline V lookup: CDR1 MNHNY, CDR2 SVGAGI (reference sequence). This CDR3 has 15 amino acids. The DNA for the CDR3 is TGTGCCAGCAGTTACTCGAGGCATAGGTCGTCTGAAGCTTTCTTT. This sequence encodes CASSYSRHRSSEAFF.

The rearrangement links TRBV30 to TRBJ2-7, with 7 bases matching TRBD1. The CDR3 spans 14 residues. Germline V CDR1 and CDR2: GTSNPN, SVGIG (reference sequence). The V gene end was trimmed by 2 bases and the J gene end by 2 bases; junction bases not matched to a gene: 6. CDR3 protein: CAWSRGRRTYEQYF. The CDR3 DNA is TGTGCCTGGAGTAGGGGGCGACGTACCTACGAGCAGTACTTC.

The V and J genes are TRBV28 and TRBJ1-5; weak D call: TRBD1 (5 bases). The CDR3 extends over 14 amino acids. Between the trimmed V and J ends, which lost 8 bases and 0 bases, there was a span of 11 bases. Germline V CDR1 and CDR2: MDHEN, SYDVKM. The CDR3 bases are TGTGCCAGCCGGGGGTTTTATAGCAATCAGCCCCAGCATTTT. Its protein is CASRGFYSNQPQHF.